This T cell receptor beta chain appears in the sequencing data of a study of blood T cells in healthy people across ages. General study points: Age showed a roughly linear inverse relationship with TCR beta diversity per million T cells.

Together with a sample-barcoded 5' primer, a J-beta primer mix was included in a second PCR lasting 7 to 11 cycles. Each CDR3 protein is one row after TCRdb ran MiXCR on the 5' RACE reads. The data contain over a million distinct CDR3 sequences, around 27% of them seen just once; the ten biggest clones take up around 0.75%. Isolation yielded PBMCs, at least 7 million per sample, in every case. This clonotype was detected a few times. Its cognate antigen is unknown. Trimming left V 4 bases short and J 3 bases short, with 17 bases between. Germline loops: CDR1 SEHNR, CDR2 FQNEAQ (reference sequence). The CDR3 spans 16 residues. The same data also went into a second study, on T cells of mothers and their children. From that second work: Related mother-child pairs showed slightly higher but non-significant overlap than unrelated pairs.

The chain recombines TRBV7-9 with TRBJ2-3; possible D gene TRBD2, 6 bases. Sequencing was done on a sample of blood. This sequence originates from a girl aged 2 to 9 in good health. The CDR3, as DNA: TGTGCCAGCAGCTACCTCGGGGCGCGGGAAACAGATACGCAGTATTTT. It codes for CASSYLGARETDTQYF.